This TCR beta chain was recorded in a study of blood T cells in healthy people across ages. The CDR3 loop spans 13 amino acids. Germline V gives CDR1 SQVTM, CDR2 ANQGSEA. The V end was cut by 4 bases, the J end by 2 bases, with 11 bases between. Each donor had approximately 10 milliliters of peripheral blood drawn. This clonotype was detected a few times. A second PCR, run for about 6 to 12 cycles, used a sample-barcoded 5' primer plus a J-beta primer mix. A template-switch adaptor containing 12 random nucleotides labeled each cDNA molecule. TCRdb analysed the 5' RACE reads with MiXCR anew, one entry per CDR3 protein. The table lists 1.8 million or so distinct CDR3 sequences, 35% to 50% of them singletons.

The chain couples TRBV29-1 to TRBJ1-1; no firm D call. The specimen sequenced was blood. The clonotype was recovered from a human donor in good health. The CDR3 region is CSVVWGFNTEAFF. The DNA of the CDR3 is TGCAGCGTTGTTTGGGGATTTAACACTGAAGCTTTCTTT.